What follows is one TCR beta chain and its context. The antigen remains unidentified. This sample was taken from a study of identical twins. Per the germline V gene, CDR1 is DFQATT and CDR2 is SNEGSKA (reference sequence). This CDR3 has 14 amino acids. Germline trimming cut 0 bases from V and 5 bases from J; bases unmatched to any gene: 6. General study findings and limits: It was out-of-frame TCR alpha sharing in monozygotic twins that models underestimated. The abundant beta clonotypes from cord blood had fewer insertions, and memory repertoires had none of this.

Carrying unique molecular identifiers, the cDNA also gained a universal primer site through template switching. TCRdb independently ran MiXCR on the 5' RACE reads; one entry per CDR3 protein. There are 400,000 to 550,000 distinct CDR3 sequences in the sample; roughly 24% occur only once, and roughly 3% lies in the top ten. These same data were also listed under a study on T cells expressing NK-cell markers.

Sequences were obtained from CD4+ T cells sorted from blood. The chain employs TRBV20-1 and TRBJ2-5; 7 bases are a match to TRBD2. The receptor was isolated from a woman aged 18-29 years in good health. The CDR3 reads CSARDKGAGETQYF. The CDR3 DNA reads TGCAGTGCTAGAGATAAAGGAGCGGGGGAGACCCAGTACTTC.